This T cell receptor beta chain was obtained from a study of T cell responses to AZD1222 COVID-19 vaccine. Study-wide points: Seropositivity was recorded at baseline in only a handful of AZD1222 recipients. White British ancestry dominated among donors, who included more females, and clonal diversity was possibly underestimated.

The assay was immunoSEQ multiplex PCR, and TCRdb's table has in-frame clones only and misses some. Here the sample spans more than 80,000 clones, more than 85% being singletons. About this clone itself: Its target is unknown. The same CDR3 also results from other DNA sequences found in this sample.

V shed 2 bases and J 3 bases; nucleotides not matched to a gene: 2. The CDR3 sequence is 14 residues long. Germline V lookup: CDR1 SGHRS, CDR2 YFSETQ. The sample here was peripheral blood, taken 28 days after the second AZD1222 dose. This receptor was obtained from an adult who received the AZD1222 COVID-19 vaccine. The V gene is TRBV5-1, the J gene TRBJ1-1; 9 positions agree with TRBD1. DNA of the CDR3: TGCGCCAGCAGCTTAACAGGGGGCGACACTGAAGCTTTCTTT. This gives the protein CASSLTGGDTEAFF.